The next 28 T cell receptor beta chains were all read from a single sample in a study of CD8+CD57+ T cells in acquired aplastic anemia. Patients sequenced had flow cytometry evidence of CD8+CD57+ cell expansion. It was genomic DNA that served as the template for profiling TCR beta VDJ and CDR3. From the reads, TCRdb called clonotypes with MiXCR, one entry per CDR3 protein. The sample includes hundreds of thousands of distinct CDR3 sequences, 40% to 60% of them seen just once. Sequencing was performed on sorted CD4+, CD8+, or CD8+CD57+ T cells (not recorded which) from PBMCs. Receptor source: a human donor with aplastic anemia.

Only a few counts were recorded for this clonotype. The chain carries TRBV2 and TRBJ1-6, with a tentative D call TRBD1 (5 bases). CDR3 length: 14 amino acids. In germline, CDR1 is SNHLY, CDR2 FYNNEI. Trimming took off 6 bases at V and 7 bases at J, with 13 bases between the two ends. The CDR3 DNA reads TGTGCCAGCAGCCAGACAGCAGGCAATTCACCCCTCCACTTT. It is translated as CASSQTAGNSPLHF. The full variable domain, in which reference TRBV2 and TRBJ1-6 provide the parts outside the CDR3, is EPEVTQTPSHQVTQMGQEVILRCVPISNHLYFYWYRQILGQKVEFLVSFYNNEISEKSEIFDDQFSVERPDGSNFTLKIRSTKLEDSAMYFCASSQTAGNSPLHFGNGTRLTVT.

The chain joins TRBV10-2 to TRBJ2-7, with D possibly TRBD2 on 5 matching bases. This CDR3 has 15 amino acids. Germline CDR1 is WSHSY and CDR2 is SAAADI. V dropped 2 bases and J dropped 2 bases, with 13 bases sitting between them. CDR3 DNA sequence: TGCGCCAGCAGTGAGCCGCCTAGCCATACCTACGAGCAGTACTTC. Its protein product is CASSEPPSHTYEQYF.

This clonotype showed up many times. The chain has TRBV10-3 and TRBJ1-2, with D unresolved. The CDR3 loop spans 12 amino acids. Germline CDR1 and CDR2: ENHRY and SYGVKD. The V end was cut by 6 bases, the J end by 8 bases, with 13 bases between. CDR3 in DNA: TGTGCCATCAGCCGCGACACTGGAGGCTACACCTTC. It specifies CAISRDTGGYTF.

In regard to this clonotype: Just one base apart from a much larger clone, this may be a read error. The chain joins TRBV20-1 to TRBJ2-5, with D tentatively TRBD2 (7 bases). Trimming removed 6 bases from V and 5 bases from J, with 19 bases in between. Germline V gives CDR1 DFQATT, CDR2 SNEGSKA (reference sequence). The CDR3 totals 14 residues. CDR3 in amino acids: CSALPGRGAETQYF. The CDR3, as DNA: TGCAGTGCCCTACCAGGACGGGGGGCCGAGACCCAGTACTTC.

This clonotype showed up many times. The chain carries TRBV9 and TRBJ1-1; TRBD1 aligns across 7 bases. The CDR3 has 16 residues. Germline V gene sequence: CDR1 SGDLS, CDR2 YYNGEE. V lost 0 bases and J lost 1; bases outside the gene matches: 6. CDR3 region: CASSVVRGKGNTEAFF. CDR3 coding DNA: TGTGCCAGCAGCGTAGTCAGGGGGAAAGGGAACACTGAAGCTTTCTTT. Supplemented by reference TRBV9 and TRBJ1-1, the full variable domain reads DSGVTQTPKHLITATGQRVTLRCSPRSGDLSVYWYQQSLDQGLQFLIQYYNGEERAKGNILERFSAQQFPDLHSELNLSSLELGDSALYFCASSVVRGKGNTEAFFGQGTRLTVV.

This clonotype was seen just once. This sequence joins TRBV9 and TRBJ1-4, with D possibly being TRBD1 (5 bases). From germline, CDR1 is SGDLS and CDR2 YYNGEE. The CDR3 totals 13 residues. V dropped 3 bases and J dropped 8 bases, with 11 bases sitting between them. CDR3 coding DNA: TGTGCCAGCAGCGGAGACCAGGGAGAAAAACTGTTTTTT. This gives the protein CASSGDQGEKLFF.

This clonotype was detected only a few times. The J gene is TRBJ1-2, the V gene TRBV29-1; D perhaps matches TRBD1 (5 bases). This CDR3 spans 13 amino acids. V lost 4 bases and J lost 4, with 13 bases in between. In germline, CDR1 is SQVTM, CDR2 ANQGSEA. CDR3 coding DNA: TGCAGCGTTGTTGTAGGGGCGGGCTATGGCTACACCTTC. It specifies CSVVVGAGYGYTF.

This clonotype showed up many times. The chain recombines TRBV5-1 with TRBJ2-1, with TRBD2 as a possible D gene (5 bases). V gave up 1 base and J gave up 3 bases, with 8 bases separating them. The germline CDR1 and CDR2 sequences are SGHRS and YFSETQ. The CDR3 length is 14 residues. The CDR3 DNA reads TGCGCCAGCAGCTTGTCGGGGTTCTACAATGAGCAGTTCTTC. Protein sequence: CASSLSGFYNEQFF.

A remark on this clonotype: A much larger clone is a single base away; this may be a read error. The chain uses TRBV6-1 and TRBJ1-1, with D hard to call. This CDR3 is built from 15 residues. Germline V gene sequence: CDR1 MNHNS, CDR2 SASEGT. The V and J ends lost 6 bases and 3 bases respectively, with 17 bases between them. DNA of the CDR3: TGTGCCAGCAGACGGGAACTTCGAGAGGACACTGAAGCTTTCTTT. It is translated as CASRRELREDTEAFF.

V and J are TRBV2 and TRBJ1-6, with D unresolved. Trimming took off 7 bases at V and 3 bases at J, with 13 bases between the two ends. Germline loops: CDR1 SNHLY, CDR2 FYNNEI. The CDR3 loop spans 15 amino acids. The CDR3 region has the DNA TGTGCCAGCAAGGAGCAGGAGGGCTATAATTCACCCCTCCACTTT. The encoded protein is CASKEQEGYNSPLHF.

The CDR3 sequence: CASSPGTSGGSYEQYF. The CDR3 nucleotides read TGTGCCAGCAGCCCGGGGACTAGCGGGGGCTCCTACGAGCAGTACTTC. V gene TRBV5-8 combines with J gene TRBJ2-7, with 14 positions matching TRBD2. Losses at the gene ends were 4 bases for V and 0 bases for J; bases not matched to a gene: 3. The CDR3 covers 16 residues. CDR1 and CDR2 from the germline V gene are SGHTS and YDEGEE. Filled out from reference TRBV5-8 and TRBJ2-7, the complete variable domain reads EAGVTQSPTHLIKTRGQQATLRCSPISGHTSVYWYQQALGLGLQFLLWYDEGEERNRGNFPPRFSGRQFPNYSSELNVNALELEDSALYLCASSPGTSGGSYEQYFGPGTRLTVT.

In its sample, this clonotype was seen many times. This CDR3 reads CASNRLAGGPYEQFF. The CDR3 region has the DNA TGTGCCAGCAATCGACTAGCGGGGGGGCCTTATGAGCAGTTCTTC. The rearrangement links TRBV6-1 to TRBJ2-1; 14 bases are a match to TRBD2. With V trimmed by 7 bases and J by 8 bases, 7 bases remained unmatched. In germline, CDR1 is MNHNS, CDR2 SASEGT. The CDR3 sequence is 15 residues long.

This clonotype was counted a few times. The junction departs from the called germline gene at one end, perhaps through a read error. This chain joins TRBV25-1 and TRBJ2-1; D call uncertain. Germline V CDR1 and CDR2: MGHDK, SYGVNS. The CDR3 covers 16 residues. The CDR3 region is CASSERRPPTPNEQFF. The CDR3 DNA reads as TGCGCCAGCAGTGAGAGACGTCCCCCTACCCCCAATGAGCAGTTCTTC.

Points on this clonotype: A much more abundant neighbour one base away suggests this may be a read error. J is TRBJ2-7 and V is TRBV5-1; possible D gene TRBD1, 6 bases. Trimming took off 0 bases at V and 6 bases at J, with 16 bases between the two ends. The germline CDR1 and CDR2 sequences are SGHRS and YFSETQ. The CDR3 consists of 15 residues. The CDR3 nucleotides read TGCGCCAGCAGCTTGGCTACGACAGGAGCCGGCGAGCAGTACTTC. Its translation: CASSLATTGAGEQYF.

About this clonotype itself: One end of the junction does not line up with germline, which may come from a read error. The rearrangement joins TRBV20-1 to TRBJ2-1, with D perhaps TRBD2 (5 bases). CDR1 and CDR2 (germline): DFQATT, SNEGSKA (reference sequence). This CDR3 is 15 amino acids long. In DNA, the CDR3 is TGCAGTGCTCGAGATTTAACGGGGATGGCAAATGAGCAGTTCTTC. This sequence encodes CSARDLTGMANEQFF.

This clonotype was observed a few times. The chain couples TRBV6-6 to TRBJ1-1; D is uncertain. This CDR3 has 16 amino acids. The germline CDR1 and CDR2 sequences are MNHNY and SVGAGI (reference sequence). Deletions cut 6 bases from V and 5 bases from J, with 22 bases between. The CDR3 DNA reads TGTGCCAGCAGCAAAGACGCCCACTCCTCGGGGACTGAAGCTTTCTTT. This codes for CASSKDAHSSGTEAFF.

In this sample, this clonotype turned up many times. V and J are TRBV20-1 and TRBJ2-5; 12 nucleotides match TRBD2. The CDR3 consists of 15 residues. The germline CDR1 and CDR2 sequences are DFQATT and SNEGSKA (reference sequence). Losses at the gene ends were 4 bases for V and 3 bases for J; bases not matched to a gene: 6. CDR3 protein: CSATGLAGFEETQYF. CDR3 bases: TGCAGTGCTACCGGACTAGCGGGGTTCGAAGAGACCCAGTACTTC.

This sequence joins TRBV10-3 and TRBJ1-3; D is perhaps TRBD1 (5 bases). Germline V gene lookup returns CDR1 ENHRY and CDR2 SYGVKD. V dropped 5 bases and J dropped 5 bases, with 7 bases sitting between them. This CDR3 region has 12 residues. CDR3 bases: TGTGCCATCAGTCCGGACAGAAACACCATATATTTT. Amino acids: CAISPDRNTIYF.

On this clonotype itself: Its ends do not fully match the called genes, so a read error is possible. This rearrangement joins TRBV6-2 or TRBV6-3 to TRBJ2-3; TRBD1 matches at 8 bases. In germline, CDR1 is MNHEY, CDR2 SVGEGT. The CDR3 has 14 amino acids. The CDR3 loop is CASSLQGEGDTQYF. In DNA form, the CDR3 reads TGTGCTAGCAGTTTACAGGGGGAAGGAGATACGCAGTATTTT.

This clonotype occurred many times. J is TRBJ2-7 and V is TRBV5-1; D gene uncertain. The germline CDR1 and CDR2 sequences are SGHRS and YFSETQ. Trimming shortened V by 0 bases and J by 0 bases, and 13 bases separated the two germline ends. CDR3 length: 16 amino acids. The CDR3 protein is CASSLETGSNSYEQYF. DNA for the CDR3: TGCGCCAGCAGCTTGGAAACGGGCAGTAACTCCTACGAGCAGTACTTC.

The V and J genes are TRBV20-1 and TRBJ1-2; 7 bases match TRBD1. The CDR3 length is 12 residues. Germline trimming cut 5 bases from V and 6 bases from J; bases unmatched to any gene: 6. CDR1 and CDR2 from the germline V gene are DFQATT and SNEGSKA (reference sequence). The CDR3 DNA reads as TGCAGTGCTGCTACCGGGACAGATGGCTACACCTTC. Amino acids: CSAATGTDGYTF.

Concerning this clonotype itself: Sequence at one end of the junction differs from germline and may be a read error. J is TRBJ2-1 and V is TRBV2; D might be TRBD2 (7 bases). This CDR3 region has 17 residues. CDR1 is SNHLY and CDR2 is FYNNEI in the germline V gene. CDR3 protein: CASSEVGRGPSYNEQFF. The CDR3 DNA follows: TGTGCCAGCAGTGAGGTTGGGCGGGGGCCATCCTATAATGAGCAGTTCTTC.

V and J are TRBV19 and TRBJ1-6; 9 bases agree with TRBD1. The CDR3 has 15 residues. The ends lost 5 bases at V and 8 bases at J; junction bases unmatched: 7. Germline CDR1 and CDR2: LNHDA and SQIVND (reference sequence). Here the CDR3 reads CASSLDRDRDSPLHF. DNA for the CDR3: TGTGCCAGTAGTTTGGACCGGGACAGGGATTCACCCCTCCACTTT.

The rearrangement links TRBV7-3 to TRBJ2-5, with TRBD2 as a possible D gene (5 bases). V was shortened by 2 bases and J by 5 bases, with 15 bases between the two germline ends. The length of the CDR3 is 15 residues. Germline-derived CDR1 and CDR2 are SGHTA and FQGTGA. CDR3 nucleotide sequence: TGTGCCAGCAGCTTAGCCGGGATAAACGGGGAGACCCAGTACTTC. Encoded protein: CASSLAGINGETQYF. Full variable domain (remainder filled in from reference TRBV7-3 and TRBJ2-5): GAGVSQTPSNKVTEKGKYVELRCDPISGHTALYWYRQSLGQGPEFLIYFQGTGAADDSGLPNDRFFAVRPEGSVSTLKIQRTERGDSAVYLCASSLAGINGETQYFGPGTRLLVL.

The V call is TRBV9, the J call TRBJ2-3; 10 bases are a match to TRBD1. Germline V CDR1 and CDR2: SGDLS, YYNGEE. This CDR3 is 18 amino acids long. The V and J ends lost 2 bases and 0 bases, in that order; junction bases with no gene match: 9. The CDR3 loop reads CASSVNQGGQGSTDTQYF. CDR3 coding DNA: TGTGCCAGCAGCGTTAACCAGGGGGGACAGGGGAGCACAGATACGCAGTATTTT.

This clonotype was picked up many times. The chain has TRBV5-8 and TRBJ2-1, with D perhaps assigned TRBD1 or TRBD2 (5 bases each). The V end lost 0 bases, the J end lost 8 bases, and 15 bases lay between the germline ends. Germline V gene lookup returns CDR1 SGHTS and CDR2 YDEGEE. The CDR3 totals 15 residues. This CDR3 is CASSLDLGVGDEQFF. The CDR3 nucleotides read TGTGCCAGCAGCTTGGACTTGGGGGTGGGAGATGAGCAGTTCTTC.

This clonotype has a handful of counts. The chain combines TRBV4-3 with TRBJ1-1; D unclear. The V gene's germline CDR1 is LGHNA and CDR2 YSLEER. V lost 0 bases, J lost 7 bases, and 12 bases lay in between. The CDR3 has 14 amino acids. CDR3 amino acids: CASSQDRGSREAFF. CDR3 nucleotide sequence: TGCGCCAGCAGCCAAGATAGAGGGAGCCGTGAAGCTTTCTTT.

V and J are TRBV10-2 and TRBJ1-2; D possibly corresponds to TRBD1 (5 bases). Germline CDR1 is WSHSY and CDR2 is SAAADI. The V end lost 2 bases, the J end lost 14 bases, and 15 bases lay between the germline ends. The CDR3 is 12 residues long. CDR3 bases: TGCGCCAGCAGTGAGCAGATGCAGGGACGGACCTTC. Amino acids: CASSEQMQGRTF.